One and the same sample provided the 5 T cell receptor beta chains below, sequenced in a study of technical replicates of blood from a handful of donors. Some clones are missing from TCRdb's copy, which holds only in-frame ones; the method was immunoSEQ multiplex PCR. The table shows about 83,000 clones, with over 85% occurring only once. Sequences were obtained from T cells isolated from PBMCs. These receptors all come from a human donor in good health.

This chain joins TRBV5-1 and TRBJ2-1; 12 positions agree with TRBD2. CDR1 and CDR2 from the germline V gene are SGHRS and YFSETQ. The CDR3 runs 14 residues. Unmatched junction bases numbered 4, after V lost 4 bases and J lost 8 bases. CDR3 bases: TGCGCCAGCAGCCCGACTAGCGGGAGCTATGAGCAGTTCTTC. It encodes CASSPTSGSYEQFF. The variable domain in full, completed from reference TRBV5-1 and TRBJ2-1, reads KAGVTQTPRYLIKTRGQQVTLSCSPISGHRSVSWYQQTPGQGLQFLFEYFSETQRNKGNFPGRFSGRQFSNSRSEMNVSTLELGDSALYLCASSPTSGSYEQFFGPGTRLTVL.

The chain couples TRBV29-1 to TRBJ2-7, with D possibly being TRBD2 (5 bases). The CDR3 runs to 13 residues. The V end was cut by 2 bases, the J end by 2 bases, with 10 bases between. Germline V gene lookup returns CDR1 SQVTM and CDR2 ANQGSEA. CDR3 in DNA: TGCAGCGTTGAATCAGAGCGGCCCTACGAGCAGTACTTC. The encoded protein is CSVESERPYEQYF.

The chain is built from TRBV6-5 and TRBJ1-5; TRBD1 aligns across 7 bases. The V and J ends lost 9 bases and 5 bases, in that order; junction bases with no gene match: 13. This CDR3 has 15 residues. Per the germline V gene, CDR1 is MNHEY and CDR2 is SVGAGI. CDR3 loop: CASSPGGNLYQPQHF. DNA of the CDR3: TGTGCCAGTTCCCCAGGGGGGAACTTATATCAGCCCCAGCATTTT.

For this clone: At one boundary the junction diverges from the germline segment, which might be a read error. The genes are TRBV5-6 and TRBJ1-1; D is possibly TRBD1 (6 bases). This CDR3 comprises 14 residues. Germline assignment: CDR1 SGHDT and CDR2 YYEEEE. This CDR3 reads CASNLGGRYTEAFF. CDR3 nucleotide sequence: TGTGCCAGCAACTTGGGGGGCCGCTACACTGAAGCTTTCTTT.

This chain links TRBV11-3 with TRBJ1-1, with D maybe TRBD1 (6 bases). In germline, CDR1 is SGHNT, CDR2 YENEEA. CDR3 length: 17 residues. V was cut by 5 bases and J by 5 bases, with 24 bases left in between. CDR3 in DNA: TGTGCCAGCAGCCACCAATTAATAGGGGGGGAAGGGACTGAAGCTTTCTTT. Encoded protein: CASSHQLIGGEGTEAFF.